Listed below are T cell receptor beta chains from one sample, sequenced in a study of shared clonotypes between healthy human individuals. The repertoire was sequenced with immunoSEQ multiplex PCR; TCRdb's copy has only in-frame clones and lacks some. Here the sample spans about 1.5 million clones, approximately 98% being singletons. Sample: naive CD4+ T cells sorted from blood. Receptors were obtained from a man aged 30-40 years in good health. The CDR3 runs from the conserved cysteine through the conserved F or W. D genes are given only for firm matches.

j_gene: TRBJ2-1; d_gene: NA; v_gene: TRBV6-5; CDR3aa: CAISDSYNEQFF; CDR3nt: TGTGCCATAAGTGACTCCTACAATGAGCAGTTCTTC
j_gene: TRBJ2-1; d_gene: NA; v_gene: TRBV5-1; CDR3aa: CASSTGLGPGYNEQFF; CDR3nt: TGCGCCAGCAGCACAGGACTTGGCCCGGGGTACAATGAGCAGTTCTTC
j_gene: TRBJ2-4; d_gene: NA; v_gene: TRBV5-5; CDR3aa: CASSLPGDGRLAKNIQYF; CDR3nt: TGTGCCAGCAGCTTGCCCGGGGACGGGAGATTAGCCAAAAACATTCAGTACTTC
j_gene: TRBJ1-5; d_gene: TRBD1; v_gene: TRBV18; CDR3aa: CASSPFDRGVNQPQHF; CDR3nt: TGTGCCAGCTCACCATTCGACAGGGGAGTAAATCAGCCCCAGCATTTT
j_gene: TRBJ1-5; d_gene: NA; v_gene: TRBV5-6; CDR3aa: CASSLRAIGNQPQHF; CDR3nt: TGTGCCAGCAGCTTGAGAGCCATCGGGAATCAGCCCCAGCATTTT
j_gene: TRBJ1-3; d_gene: NA; v_gene: TRBV18; CDR3aa: CASSRLPRTDSGNTIYF; CDR3nt: TGTGCCAGCTCACGACTCCCCCGGACGGACTCTGGAAACACCATATATTTT
j_gene: TRBJ1-5; d_gene: NA; v_gene: TRBV19; CDR3aa: CASKRGNQPQHF; CDR3nt: TGTGCCAGTAAGAGGGGCAATCAGCCCCAGCATTTT
j_gene: TRBJ2-3; d_gene: NA; v_gene: TRBV4-3; CDR3aa: CASSQERVGDTQYF; CDR3nt: TGCGCCAGCAGCCAAGAAAGGGTCGGCGACACGCAGTATTTT
j_gene: TRBJ2-3; d_gene: NA; v_gene: TRBV7-2; CDR3aa: CASRVGGVMADTQYF; CDR3nt: TGTGCCAGCCGCGTGGGGGGCGTAATGGCAGATACGCAGTATTTT
j_gene: TRBJ1-5; d_gene: TRBD1; v_gene: TRBV30; CDR3aa: CAWSPGGGQPQHF; CDR3nt: TGTGCCTGGAGTCCAGGGGGCGGTCAGCCCCAGCATTTT
j_gene: TRBJ2-7; d_gene: NA; v_gene: TRBV9; CDR3aa: CASSVLGSSYEQYF; CDR3nt: TGTGCCAGCAGCGTCCTCGGGAGCTCCTACGAGCAGTACTTC
j_gene: TRBJ2-3; d_gene: TRBD2; v_gene: TRBV7-9; CDR3aa: CASSPGGLLTSTDTQYF; CDR3nt: TGTGCCAGCTCTCCGGGGGGGCTTCTAACTAGCACAGATACGCAGTATTTT
j_gene: TRBJ2-1; d_gene: TRBD1; v_gene: TRBV5-1; CDR3aa: CASSLWDRGSDEQFF; CDR3nt: TGCGCCAGCAGCTTATGGGACAGGGGAAGTGATGAGCAGTTCTTC
j_gene: TRBJ2-1; d_gene: NA; v_gene: TRBV28; CDR3aa: CASSLGDRDYNEQFF; CDR3nt: TGTGCCAGCAGTTTAGGGGACCGGGACTACAATGAGCAGTTCTTC